This TCR beta chain is drawn from a study of OX40 agonist ivuxolimab in advanced cancers. General study results and limits: On average, a greater number of expanded clones characterised CD8+ T cells relative to CD4+.

This clone is a singleton in its sample. No antigen is known for it. V lost 4 bases and J 11 bases, leaving 10 bases between the germline ends. Germline V CDR1 and CDR2: SGHRS, YFSETQ. CDR3 length: 12 amino acids. Assay: immunoSEQ multiplex PCR; the TCRdb copy retains only in-frame clones and omits some. The table includes over 80,000 clones, roughly 86% detected once. This chain links TRBV5-1 with TRBJ2-6, with TRBD2 as a possible D gene (5 bases). The source of this sequence is an adult with an advanced solid tumor such as melanoma, head and neck, liver or kidney cancer. Sequencing used CD4+ or CD8+ T cells sorted from blood, obtained in a trial of the OX40 agonist ivuxolimab. CDR3 sequence reads: CASSPDFYVLTF. DNA for the CDR3: TGCGCCAGCAGCCCGGACTTTTACGTCCTGACTTTC.